This T cell receptor (beta chain) was retrieved from a study of shared clonotypes between healthy human individuals. Study-level information: Three men and a couple of women, aged 18 to 49, were donors.

Unsorted samples relied on 89 million or so PBMCs, which served as the source of genomic DNA. Every subset's genomic DNA went evenly onto several immunoSEQ plates. Libraries were prepared by immunoSEQ multiplex PCR; TCRdb keeps only in-frame clonotypes and omits some of them. The sample lists roughly 450,000 clones, 79% occurring once. Germline V gene lookup returns CDR1 SGHNT and CDR2 YYREEE (reference sequence). J gave up 6 bases and V 1 base, and 6 bases lay outside the gene matches. CDR3 size: 15 residues. The V and J genes are TRBV5-4 and TRBJ2-2; 7 nucleotides agree with TRBD2. This TCR derives from a woman aged 40 to 50 in good health. Some clones in this sample may be carry-over from other donors' samples. Sequenced material: PBMCs. The CDR3 DNA sequence: TGTGCCAGCAGCTTGTTGGGAGGGCCAGCCGGGGAGCTGTTTTTT. Translated, it gives CASSLLGGPAGELFF.